A selection of T cell receptor beta chains follows, all from one sample in a study of blood T cell repertoires in COVID-19. The assay was immunoSEQ multiplex PCR, and TCRdb's table has in-frame clones only and misses some. The data contain approximately 120,000 clones, more than 75% of them singletons. Material: peripheral blood. These receptor sequences come from a human donor in a cohort sampled during active COVID-19. The CDR3 runs from the conserved cysteine through the conserved F or W. Fields, in order: J gene, clone size, D gene, V gene, CDR3 DNA, CDR3 protein. A D gene is named only where the DNA matches it firmly. Size values are once, few and many counts, or a class for expanded clones, and some rows have none.

TRBJ2-5,-,TRBD2,TRBV2,TGTGCCAGCAGTCTCACGACTAGCGGGGGCTATAAGACCCAGTACTTC,CASSLTTSGGYKTQYF
TRBJ2-1,-,TRBD2,TRBV5-6,TGTGCCAGCAGGATAGCGGGGACTTACAATGAGCAGTTCTTC,CASRIAGTYNEQFF
TRBJ2-3,-,TRBD2,TRBV5-1,TGCGCCAGCAGCCTGGGACTAGCGGGGTTGGCAGATACGCAGTATTTT,CASSLGLAGLADTQYF
TRBJ1-1,-,-,TRBV9,TGTGCCAGCAGCTCAAGGGGAGGTGGGTTGAACACTGAAGCTTTCTTT,CASSSRGGGLNTEAFF
TRBJ2-1,-,TRBD2,TRBV7-9,TGTGCCAGCAGCCTAGCGGGGGCGAACAATGAGCAGTTCTTC,CASSLAGANNEQFF
TRBJ2-7,-,-,TRBV5-1,TGCGCCAGCAGCTTGGGGGGGGGCCCGCGTTACGAGCAGTACTTC,CASSLGGGPRYEQYF
TRBJ2-5,-,-,TRBV28,TGTGCCAGCAGTTTGCAGGTGGAGACCCAGTACTTC,CASSLQVETQYF
TRBJ1-1,-,-,TRBV29-1,TGCAGCGTTGGCCAGGGCTTGAACACTGAAGCTTTCTTT,CSVGQGLNTEAFF
TRBJ2-7,-,TRBD1,TRBV3-1/TRBV3-2,TGTGCCAGCAGCCAAGACGGGACAGGGTTCAACGAGCAGTACTTC,CASSQDGTGFNEQYF
TRBJ2-2,-,TRBD2,TRBV19,TGTGCCAGTGAGACTAGCTTAGGCGGGGAGCTGTTTTTT,CASETSLGGELFF
TRBJ1-4,-,-,TRBV28,TGTGCCAGCAGTTCCCGACTTACAACTAATGAAAAACTGTTTTTT,CASSSRLTTNEKLFF
TRBJ2-4,-,-,TRBV12-5,TGTGCTAGTGGTTTGGACCAGACAGTGAAAATAGCCAAAAACATTCAGTACTTC,CASGLDQTVKIAKNIQYF
TRBJ1-6,once,-,TRBV6-5,TGTGCCAGCAGCATCACAGGGAATTCACCCCTCCACTTT,CASSITGNSPLHF
TRBJ1-1,-,-,TRBV3-1/TRBV3-2,TGTGCCAGCAGTCGGGACACTGAGAACACTGAAGCTTTCTTT,CASSRDTENTEAFF
TRBJ2-5,-,TRBD2,TRBV10-2,TGCGCCAGCAGGGGACTAGCGGGGGAAGAGACCCAGTACTTC,CASRGLAGEETQYF
TRBJ1-4,-,-,TRBV10-3,TGTGCCATCAGTGAAGAGGGGAGGCCAAATGAAAAACTGTTTTTT,CAISEEGRPNEKLFF
TRBJ2-1,-,TRBD2,TRBV3-1/TRBV3-2,TGTGCCAGCAGCCAAGGATTAGCGGGGGGCCAGGGGAATGAGCAGTTCTTC,CASSQGLAGGQGNEQFF
TRBJ2-7,-,-,TRBV7-9,TGTGCCAGCAGCTTAGCGGGAGCAGCTGAGCAGTACTTC,CASSLAGAAEQYF
TRBJ2-5,-,-,TRBV6-5,TGTGCCAGCAGGCAAGGATCGGGGACCCAGTACTTC,CASRQGSGTQYF
TRBJ2-2,-,TRBD1,TRBV7-7,TGTGCTAGCAGCCAAACCGGGACAGGGATTACCGGGGAGCTGTTTTTT,CASSQTGTGITGELFF
TRBJ1-5,-,TRBD1,TRBV20-1,TGCAGTGCGGGGGACAGCTCATCCCAGCATTTT,CSAGDSSSQHF
TRBJ2-7,once,TRBD2,TRBV5-1,TGCGCCAGCAGCGCAGCCCCTAGCGGGGGGAACTCCTACGAGCAGTACTTC,CASSAAPSGGNSYEQYF
TRBJ1-2,once,-,TRBV19,TGTGCCAGTAGTACAGGGAGGCACTATGGCTACACCTTC,CASSTGRHYGYTF
TRBJ2-3,-,-,TRBV9,TGTGCCAGCAGCGTAGGCCCCTCCAGTACGCAGTATTTT,CASSVGPSSTQYF
TRBJ1-5,-,TRBD1,TRBV6-5,TGTGCCAGCAGCCCGACAGGGATGAACAATCAGCCCCAGCATTTT,CASSPTGMNNQPQHF
TRBJ1-2,-,TRBD1,TRBV27,TGTGCCAGCAGTTTAGGGACAGGGAGCTATGGCTACACCTTC,CASSLGTGSYGYTF
TRBJ2-6,-,-,TRBV9,TGTGCCAGCAGCGCAGGGTTCTCTGGGGCCAACGTCCTGACTTTC,CASSAGFSGANVLTF
TRBJ2-1,-,TRBD2,TRBV7-2,TGTGCCAGCAGCGGACTAGGGTACAATGAGCAGTTCTTC,CASSGLGYNEQFF
TRBJ2-7,-,TRBD2,TRBV28,TGTGCCAGCAGTTTAAAACTAGCGGGAGTGGTGCAGTACTTC,CASSLKLAGVVQYF
TRBJ1-2,-,-,TRBV3-1/TRBV3-2,TGTGCCAGCAGCCAACGGGAGTATGGCTACACCTTC,CASSQREYGYTF
TRBJ1-6,-,TRBD1,TRBV3-1/TRBV3-2,TGTGCCAGCAGCCTCGGGACAGGGGATTCACCCCTCCACTTT,CASSLGTGDSPLHF
TRBJ2-5,-,-,TRBV5-6,TGTGCCAGCAGCTTCCAGGGGGGCCAAGAGACCCAGTACTTC,CASSFQGGQETQYF
TRBJ2-1,-,TRBD2,TRBV24-1,TGTGCCACCAGTAGGGGACTAGAGGTGGGTGAGCAGTTCTTC,CATSRGLEVGEQFF
TRBJ2-3,-,TRBD2,TRBV5-1,TGCGCCAGCAGCACCCTCCTAGCGGGGAAGGCAGATACGCAGTATTTT,CASSTLLAGKADTQYF
TRBJ2-7,-,TRBD1,TRBV19,TGTGCCAGTAGGGGGGACAGAACCTACGAGCAGTACTTC,CASRGDRTYEQYF
TRBJ1-5,-,TRBD1,TRBV5-4,TGTGCCAGCAGTCGGGACAGGGAGTTACAGCCCCAGCATTTT,CASSRDRELQPQHF
TRBJ2-7,few,TRBD1,TRBV7-6,TGTGCCAGCAGCGGATGGGACAGAGCCTACGAGCAGTACTTC,CASSGWDRAYEQYF
TRBJ2-2,-,-,TRBV24-1,TGTGCCGCCCAGCGCGGGACAGCGAACACCGGGGAGCTGTTTTTT,CAAQRGTANTGELFF
TRBJ2-7,-,-,TRBV6-6,TGTGCCAGCAGTTACTCGTTCGAGTTGAGCTCCTACGAGCAGTACTTC,CASSYSFELSSYEQYF
TRBJ1-3,-,TRBD1,TRBV18,TGTGCTAGCTCAAGGGGACAGGACTCTGGAAACACCATATATTTT,CASSRGQDSGNTIYF
TRBJ1-1,few,TRBD1,TRBV5-5,TGTGCCAGCAGCCCGTCAGGGGGAACGGACACTGAAGCTTTCTTT,CASSPSGGTDTEAFF
TRBJ2-1,once,TRBD2,TRBV11-1,TGTGCCAGCAGCTTTACTGGGACTAGCGGTTACAATGAGCAGTTCTTC,CASSFTGTSGYNEQFF
TRBJ2-7,once,TRBD2,TRBV27,TGTGCCAGCAGTCGGACTAGCGGGAGAGGGTACCCAGTCGAGCAGTACTTC,CASSRTSGRGYPVEQYF
TRBJ1-4,few,TRBD1,TRBV28,TGTGCCAGCAGTTTACAGGGGGAGCAGGAAAAACTGTTTTTT,CASSLQGEQEKLFF
TRBJ2-7,few,TRBD1,TRBV3-1/TRBV3-2,TGTGCCAGCAGCCAGGGGACAGGGATCGACGAGCAGTACTTC,CASSQGTGIDEQYF
TRBJ2-7,few,-,TRBV27,TGTGCCAGCAAGGAGGCGGTCTCCCGCTACGAGCAGTACTTC,CASKEAVSRYEQYF
TRBJ2-7,few,-,TRBV28,TGTGCCAGCAGTTTTCTCGGCTACGAGCAGTACTTC,CASSFLGYEQYF
TRBJ2-7,-,TRBD2,TRBV2,TGTGCCAGCCAAGCGGGGAGTTACGAGCAGTACTTC,CASQAGSYEQYF
TRBJ1-5,-,-,TRBV4-1,TGCGCCAGCAGCCCGCAGGAGAGGGAAGCCCAGCATTTT,CASSPQEREAQHF
TRBJ1-5,few,-,TRBV6-5,TGTGCCAGCAGCCCCAGTAGGGGAAATCAGCCCCAGCATTTT,CASSPSRGNQPQHF
TRBJ2-1,-,-,TRBV2,TGTGCCAGCAAAAGGGACATATACAATGAGCAGTTCTTC,CASKRDIYNEQFF
TRBJ2-7,-,-,TRBV5-4,TGTGCCAGCAGCCCCCCGGCGGCGAGCTCCTACGAGCAGTACTTC,CASSPPAASSYEQYF
TRBJ2-1,-,-,TRBV5-1,TGCGCCAGCAGCGACAGGACACCCTCCTACAATGAGCAGTTCTTC,CASSDRTPSYNEQFF
TRBJ2-3,-,-,TRBV6-4,TGTGCCAGCAGTGACCCTAGCGCAGATACGCAGTATTTT,CASSDPSADTQYF
TRBJ2-7,few,-,TRBV9,TGTGCCAGCAGCACCGAGGACACCACCGGCCGCGAGCAGTACTTC,CASSTEDTTGREQYF
TRBJ1-4,-,-,TRBV19,TGTGCCAGTAGGGCCCAGTATAATGAAAAACTGTTTTTT,CASRAQYNEKLFF
TRBJ2-2,-,-,TRBV28,TGTGCCAGCAGGCTCAGGGCCGGGGAGCTGTTTTTT,CASRLRAGELFF
TRBJ1-1,-,TRBD1,TRBV18,TGTGCCAGCTCACCTTCCGGACAGGGAAGCACTGAAGCTTTCTTT,CASSPSGQGSTEAFF
TRBJ2-1,-,TRBD1,TRBV6-2/TRBV6-3,TGTGCCAGCACCCCTCGGACAGGGCCCTACAATGAGCAGTTCTTC,CASTPRTGPYNEQFF
TRBJ1-4,-,-,TRBV5-4,TGTGCCAGCAGCTTGGCCGGGGTACAGGGAAGTGTTAAACTGTTTTTT,CASSLAGVQGSVKLFF